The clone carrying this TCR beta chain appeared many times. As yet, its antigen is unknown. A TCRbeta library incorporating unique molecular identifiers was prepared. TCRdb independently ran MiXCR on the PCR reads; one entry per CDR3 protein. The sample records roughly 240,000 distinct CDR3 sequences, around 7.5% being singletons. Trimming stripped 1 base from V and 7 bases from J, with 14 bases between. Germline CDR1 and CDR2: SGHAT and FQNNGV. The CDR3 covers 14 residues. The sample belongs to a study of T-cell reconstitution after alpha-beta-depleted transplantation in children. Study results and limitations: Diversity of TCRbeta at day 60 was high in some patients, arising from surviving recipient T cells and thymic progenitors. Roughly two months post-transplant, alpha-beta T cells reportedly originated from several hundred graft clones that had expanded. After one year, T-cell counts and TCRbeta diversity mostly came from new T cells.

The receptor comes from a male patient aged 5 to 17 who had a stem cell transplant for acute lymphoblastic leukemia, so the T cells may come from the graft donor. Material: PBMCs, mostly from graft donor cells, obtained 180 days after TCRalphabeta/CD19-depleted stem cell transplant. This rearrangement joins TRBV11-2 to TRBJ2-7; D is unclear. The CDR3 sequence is CASSLAMASLEQYF. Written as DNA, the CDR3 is TGTGCCAGCAGCTTAGCGATGGCCAGCCTAGAGCAGTACTTC. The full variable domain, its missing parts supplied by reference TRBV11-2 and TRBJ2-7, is EAGVAQSPRYKIIEKRQSVAFWCNPISGHATLYWYQQILGQGPKLLIQFQNNGVVDDSQLPKDRFSAERLKGVDSTLKIQPAKLEDSAVYLCASSLAMASLEQYFGPGTRLTVT.